The clone carrying this T cell receptor (beta chain) was detected ten times or more. The sample originates from a study of T cells in Graves' hyperthyroidism and ophthalmopathy. At the level of the study: Staff took peripheral blood when the initial diagnosis was made, before any treatment began.

Amplified TCR beta CDR3 regions came from RNA transcripts. The HTBI set primed first-round TCR CDR3 RT-PCR. MiXCR, applied by TCRdb to the multiplex PCR reads, yields one record per CDR3 protein. In the table there are over 500,000 distinct CDR3 sequences, about 16% of which are singletons. Per the germline V gene, CDR1 is MNHEY and CDR2 is SMNVEV (reference sequence). V lost 7 bases and J 0 bases, leaving 20 bases between the germline ends. The CDR3 extends over 17 amino acids. Sequencing used blood. The receptor was derived from a woman in her thirties with Graves' ophthalmopathy. The chain employs TRBV27 and TRBJ2-3; perhaps TRBD2 as D (7 bases). This CDR3 is CASTPRGSGASTDTQYF. In DNA form, the CDR3 reads TGTGCCAGCACCCCAAGGGGGAGCGGGGCAAGCACAGATACGCAGTATTTT.